This entry concerns a single T cell receptor beta chain. TCRdb's table, derived via immunoSEQ multiplex PCR, lists solely in-frame clones and lacks some. Among around 140,000 clones, 84% were seen once, and the ten largest hold 3.4%. The source of the sample is a study of blood T cell repertoires in COVID-19. Study in general: Samples came from the United States, Italy and Spain, spanning acute and convalescent COVID-19. In each case, the material was cDNA or gDNA derived from T cells, B-cell-depleted T cells, or PBMCs.

Adults between about 18 and 89 years of age took part from under 30 US areas. Self-reported history from a screening survey and questionnaire set each donor's cohort. This CDR3 has 18 amino acids. Germline V lookup: CDR1 LGHNT, CDR2 FRNRAP. V lost 4 bases and J lost 0; bases outside the gene matches: 10. The sample was PBMCs or T cells enriched from blood (not recorded which). The sequence was collected from a woman aged 45-65 years with acute COVID-19. The chain has TRBV12-5 and TRBJ2-1; the match to TRBD2 covers 9 bases. CDR3 DNA: TGTGCTAGTGGTTCACTGGCGGGAGGGCTTAGCTCCTACAATGAGCAGTTCTTC. It encodes CASGSLAGGLSSYNEQFF.